Here is one T cell receptor beta chain with its context. This sample was included in a study of cytomegalovirus exposure and HLA in healthy donors. Vbeta (60) and Jbeta (13) primers were used in the PCR. Original processing methods: Among the unique TCR beta chains that a later analysis counted, about 81 million in all, around 11 million were shared. Some clones are missing from TCRdb's copy, which holds only in-frame ones; the method was immunoSEQ multiplex PCR. V, J and clone size reflect that table, while D and trimming were determined from the DNA. The sample consists of 90,000 to 150,000 clones, 74% of them appearing once. Trimming left V 1 base short and J 0 bases short, with 6 bases between. This CDR3 comprises 15 residues. Germline loops: CDR1 MGHRA, CDR2 YSYEKL.

The clonotype comes from a human donor in good health. The chain carries TRBV4-1 and TRBJ2-2; D is undetermined. Sequenced sample: PBMCs. The CDR3 DNA reads as TGCGCCAGCAGCCAAGCTATGGCGAACACCGGGGAGCTGTTTTTT. Its translation is CASSQAMANTGELFF.